This T cell receptor (beta chain) was recorded in a study of T cell responses to AZD1222 COVID-19 vaccine. Findings and caveats of the study: The donor group comprised mostly white British people and more females; the analysis possibly underestimated clonal diversity.

This CDR3 comprises 14 residues. The V end was cut by 5 bases, the J end by 0 bases, with 8 bases between. Germline CDR1 is LGHDT and CDR2 is YNNKEL (reference sequence). Details on this clone: Antigen unknown.

Produced via immunoSEQ multiplex PCR; TCRdb's table is partial and in-frame only. Here the sample spans some 98,000 clones, 70% to 85% being singletons. This specimen was peripheral blood, taken 28 days after the second AZD1222 dose. This sequence was found in an adult who received the AZD1222 COVID-19 vaccine. The chain has TRBV3-1 (or the pseudogene TRBV3-2) and TRBJ1-3; possibly TRBD1 for D (5 bases). In DNA, the CDR3 is TGTGCCAGCAGCAACAGGCTCTCTGGAAACACCATATATTTT. Its translation is CASSNRLSGNTIYF.